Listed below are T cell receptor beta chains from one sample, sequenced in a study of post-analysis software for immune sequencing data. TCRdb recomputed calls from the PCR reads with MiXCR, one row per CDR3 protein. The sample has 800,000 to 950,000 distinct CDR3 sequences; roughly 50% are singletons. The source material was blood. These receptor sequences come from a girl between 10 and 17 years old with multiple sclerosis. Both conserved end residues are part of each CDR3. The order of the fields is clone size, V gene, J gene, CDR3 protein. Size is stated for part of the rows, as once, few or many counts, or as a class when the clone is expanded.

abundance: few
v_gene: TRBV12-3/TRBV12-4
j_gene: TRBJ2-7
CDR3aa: CASTMTGGFHEQYF

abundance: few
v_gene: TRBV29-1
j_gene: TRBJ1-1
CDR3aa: CSVRSLNTEAFF

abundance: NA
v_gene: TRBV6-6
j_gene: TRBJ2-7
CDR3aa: CASSYSWQSQYF

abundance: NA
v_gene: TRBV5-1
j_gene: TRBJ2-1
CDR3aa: CASSLGLINEQFF

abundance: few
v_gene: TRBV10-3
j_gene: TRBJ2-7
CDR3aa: CAISERGAQEEQYF

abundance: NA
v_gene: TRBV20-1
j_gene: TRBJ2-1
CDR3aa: CSASSVRGTGNYNEQFF

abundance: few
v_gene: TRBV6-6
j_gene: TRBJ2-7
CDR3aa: CASSYSSRGFDYEQYF

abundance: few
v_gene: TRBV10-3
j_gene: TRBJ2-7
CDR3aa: CAIRGLAPEQYF

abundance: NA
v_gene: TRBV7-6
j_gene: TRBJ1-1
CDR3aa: CASSLAQGINTEAFF

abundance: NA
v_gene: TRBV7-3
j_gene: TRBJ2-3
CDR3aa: CASSLSIRDTQYF

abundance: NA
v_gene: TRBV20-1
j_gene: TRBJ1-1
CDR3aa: CSAREVSSNTEAFF

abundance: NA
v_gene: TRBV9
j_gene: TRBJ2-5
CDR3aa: CASSVGLLQETQYF

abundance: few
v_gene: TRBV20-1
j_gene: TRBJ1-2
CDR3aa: CSARGVTHNYGYTF

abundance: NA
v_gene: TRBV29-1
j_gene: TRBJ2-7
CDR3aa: CSVFGEDRGSYEQYF

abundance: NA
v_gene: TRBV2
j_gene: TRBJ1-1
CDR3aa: CASRNHGTQSRPTEAFF

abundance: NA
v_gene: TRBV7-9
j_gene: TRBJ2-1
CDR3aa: CASSLVRTGGNEQFF

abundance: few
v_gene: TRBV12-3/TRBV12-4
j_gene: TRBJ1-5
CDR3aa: CASSFRENGQPQHF

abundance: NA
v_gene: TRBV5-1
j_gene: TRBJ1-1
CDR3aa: CASSEETEAFF

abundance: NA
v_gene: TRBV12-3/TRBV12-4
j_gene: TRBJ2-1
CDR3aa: CASRSSSGYNEQFF

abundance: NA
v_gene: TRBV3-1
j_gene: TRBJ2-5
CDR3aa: CASSPDRGRRETQYF

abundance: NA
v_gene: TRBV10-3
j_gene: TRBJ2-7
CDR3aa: CAISSTGSYEQYF

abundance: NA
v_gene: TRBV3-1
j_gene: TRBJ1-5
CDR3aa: CASSQGFDSSQPQHF

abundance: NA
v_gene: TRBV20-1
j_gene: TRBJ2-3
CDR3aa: CSAREESDTQYF

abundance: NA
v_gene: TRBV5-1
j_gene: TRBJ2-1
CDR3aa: CASSLAAGGGNEQFF

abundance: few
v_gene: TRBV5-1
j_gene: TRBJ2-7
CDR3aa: CASSLAGTLYEQYF

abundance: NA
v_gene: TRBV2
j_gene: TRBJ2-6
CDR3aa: CASSSDTFSGANVLTF

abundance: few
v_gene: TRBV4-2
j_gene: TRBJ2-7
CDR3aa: CASSQSLSGGFYEQYF

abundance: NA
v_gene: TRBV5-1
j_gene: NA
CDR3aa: CASSLSGTGPSEQYF

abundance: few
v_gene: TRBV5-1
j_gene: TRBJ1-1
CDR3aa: CASSLVLGGEAFF

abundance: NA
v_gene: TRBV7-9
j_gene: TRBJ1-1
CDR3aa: CASSLEQGVNTEAFF

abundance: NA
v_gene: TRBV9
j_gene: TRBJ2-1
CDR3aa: CASSAFSGSSNEQFF

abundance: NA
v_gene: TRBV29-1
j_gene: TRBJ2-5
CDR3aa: CSALTSGRAGETQYF

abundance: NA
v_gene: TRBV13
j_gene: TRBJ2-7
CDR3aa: CASSSRDRFSSYEQYF

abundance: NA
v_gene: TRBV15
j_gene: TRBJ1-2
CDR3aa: CATSRDGSVGGYTF

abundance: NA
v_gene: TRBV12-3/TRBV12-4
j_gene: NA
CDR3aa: CASSPIIRAQVSYNEQYF

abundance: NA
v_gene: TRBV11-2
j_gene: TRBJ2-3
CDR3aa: CASSLGLRGTDTQYF

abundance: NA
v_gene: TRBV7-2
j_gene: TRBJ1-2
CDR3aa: CASSLGDFYGYTF

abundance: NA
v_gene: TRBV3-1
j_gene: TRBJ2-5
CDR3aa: CASSPEFRTGGQETQYF

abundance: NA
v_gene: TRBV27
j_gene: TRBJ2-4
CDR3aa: CASRSLAGDILAKNIQYF

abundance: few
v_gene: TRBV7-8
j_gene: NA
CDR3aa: CASSFFAGGLQETQYF

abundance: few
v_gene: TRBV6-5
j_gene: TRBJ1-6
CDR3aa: CASSYVGGWGNSPLHF

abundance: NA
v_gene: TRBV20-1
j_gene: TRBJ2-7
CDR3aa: CSARGWGKASYEQYF

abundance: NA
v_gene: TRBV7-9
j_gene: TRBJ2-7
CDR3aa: CASSPTSGRSSGSWEQYF

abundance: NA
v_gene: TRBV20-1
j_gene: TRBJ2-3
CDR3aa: CSARVPQGITDTQYF

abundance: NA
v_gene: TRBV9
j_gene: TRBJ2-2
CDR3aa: CASSVDNGKTGELFF

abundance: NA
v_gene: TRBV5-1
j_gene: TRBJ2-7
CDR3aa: CASRVNPGSYEQYF

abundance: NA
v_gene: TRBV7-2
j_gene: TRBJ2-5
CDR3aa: CASSLFVGGAGETQYF

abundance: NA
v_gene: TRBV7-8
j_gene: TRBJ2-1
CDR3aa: CAGSPRGAGGTNEQFF

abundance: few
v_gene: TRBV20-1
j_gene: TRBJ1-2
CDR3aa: CSAIRTGLGYGYTF

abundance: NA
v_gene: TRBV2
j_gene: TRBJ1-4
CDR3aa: CASGRSEKLFF

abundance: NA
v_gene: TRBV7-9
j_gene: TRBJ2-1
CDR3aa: CASSLEGSGGAHEQFF

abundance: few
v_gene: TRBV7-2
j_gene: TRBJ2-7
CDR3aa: CASSVRASYTYEQYF

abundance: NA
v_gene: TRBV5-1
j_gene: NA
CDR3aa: CASSSYTSGAYEQYF

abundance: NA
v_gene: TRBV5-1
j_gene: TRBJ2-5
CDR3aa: CASSLGSSGTSVPQYF

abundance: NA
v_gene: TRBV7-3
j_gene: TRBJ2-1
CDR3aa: CASSLAGGQNEQFF

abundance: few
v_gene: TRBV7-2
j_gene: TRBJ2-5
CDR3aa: CASSLRGGQIFQETQYF

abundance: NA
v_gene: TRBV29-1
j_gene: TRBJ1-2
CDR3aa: CSVGGWSLANYGYTF